These 26 T cell receptor beta chains were all obtained from the same sample, sequenced in a study of cytomegalovirus exposure and HLA in healthy donors. A multiplex PCR was run with 60 Vbeta primers and 13 Jbeta primers. Data came from immunoSEQ multiplex PCR; TCRdb stores just in-frame clones and leaves some out. This sample has around 210,000 clones, with approximately 78% found just once. Sequenced sample: PBMCs. All receptors derive from a boy between 10 and 17 years old in good health and CMV-seronegative.

The chain has TRBV6-5 and TRBJ1-2; D may be TRBD1 (5 bases). The germline CDR1 and CDR2 sequences are MNHEY and SVGAGI. This CDR3 is 14 amino acids long. V was shortened by 0 bases and J by 6 bases, with 11 bases between the two germline ends. The CDR3 region has the DNA TGTGCCAGCAGTTACTCGTCAGGGTTGGATGGCTACACCTTC. It translates to CASSYSSGLDGYTF.

The J gene is TRBJ2-6, the V gene TRBV6-6; maybe TRBD2 (7 bases). Germline CDR1 is MNHNY and CDR2 is SVGAGI (reference sequence). The CDR3 spans 16 residues. Deletions cut 4 bases from V and 3 bases from J, with 13 bases between. The CDR3 DNA reads TGTGCCAGCAGTTCCTCCGGGGGGCTTGGGGCCAACGTCCTGACTTTC. Translating it yields CASSSSGGLGANVLTF.

This chain joins TRBV5-1 and TRBJ2-1; 11 bases are shared with TRBD2. This CDR3 has 16 amino acids. The V segment lost 0 bases and the J segment 9 bases; nucleotides outside the gene matches: 8. Looked up from germline, CDR1 is SGHRS and CDR2 is YFSETQ. The CDR3 nucleotides are TGCGCCAGCAGCTTGGTGGCTAGCGGGGGGTCCGGTGAGCAGTTCTTC. It codes for CASSLVASGGSGEQFF.

The rearrangement links TRBV2 to TRBJ2-5; 9 bases are shared with TRBD2. Per the germline V gene, CDR1 is SNHLY and CDR2 is FYNNEI. The CDR3 contains 18 residues. Trimming removed 1 base from V and 5 bases from J; junction bases left unmatched: 14. Here the CDR3 DNA reads TGTGCCAGCAGTGAAGTTGGGGGTGCGGGAGGGGTGGAGGAGACCCAGTACTTC. It encodes CASSEVGGAGGVEETQYF.

V usage is TRBV19 and J usage is TRBJ2-1; D not resolved. The V and J ends lost 3 bases and 9 bases respectively, with 6 bases between them. The CDR3 has 11 residues. CDR1 LNHDA and CDR2 SQIVND come from the germline V gene (reference sequence). The CDR3 DNA follows: TGTGCCAGTAGTATCCACATTGAGCAGTTCTTC. It translates to CASSIHIEQFF. Drawing the rest from reference TRBV19 and TRBJ2-1, the complete variable domain is DGGITQSPKYLFRKEGQNVTLSCEQNLNHDAMYWYRQDPGQGLRLIYYSQIVNDFQKGDIAEGYSVSREKKESFPLTVTSAQKNPTAFYLCASSIHIEQFFGPGTRLTVL.

The chain has TRBV6-5 and TRBJ1-1, with D possibly being TRBD1 (5 bases). The CDR3 runs 13 residues. Germline CDR1 MNHEY, CDR2 SVGAGI. Trimming removed 7 bases at V and 5 bases at J, with 14 bases between. The CDR3 bases are TGTGCCAGCAAACGACAGAGGTGGACTGAAGCTTTCTTT. Its protein product is CASKRQRWTEAFF.

The count of this clone is one. This chain connects TRBV27 to TRBJ2-3; 8 bases fit TRBD2. V trimming: 1 base; J trimming: 4 bases; junction bases outside the gene matches: 7. The CDR3 extends over 16 amino acids. Germline CDR1 MNHEY, CDR2 SMNVEV (reference sequence). The CDR3 region is CASSLLPGGPADTQYF. The CDR3 bases are TGTGCCAGCAGTTTATTGCCGGGAGGGCCTGCAGATACGCAGTATTTT.

The rearrangement links TRBV29-1 to TRBJ1-3; D is undetermined. With 2 bases removed from V and 3 bases from J, the gap between germline ends came to 11 bases. Germline V gives CDR1 SQVTM, CDR2 ANQGSEA. This CDR3 is built from 14 residues. Here the CDR3 DNA reads TGCAGCGTTGAACCCAGTACTAGTGGAAACACCATATATTTT. Protein product: CSVEPSTSGNTIYF.

The chain uses TRBV7-9 and TRBJ2-7; 11 bases are a match to TRBD2. CDR3 size: 15 residues. Per germline, CDR1 SEHNR and CDR2 FQNEAQ (reference sequence). Trimming removed 4 bases from V and 6 bases from J; junction bases left unmatched: 8. The CDR3 DNA follows: TGTGCCAGCAGCTCTAGGACTAGCGGGCTCCTCGAGCAGTACTTC. Its translation: CASSSRTSGLLEQYF.

V gene TRBV6-4 combines with J gene TRBJ1-6; D is unclear. The CDR3 is 18 residues long. Trimming cost V 3 bases and J 0 bases, with 15 bases left between them. The germline gives CDR1 MRHNA, CDR2 SNTAGT. The DNA for the CDR3 is TGTGCCAGCAGTGAGTTGCCGGTCGTAAGCTCCTATAATTCACCCCTCCACTTT. This sequence encodes CASSELPVVSSYNSPLHF.

J is TRBJ2-7 and V is TRBV30; 11 nucleotides line up with TRBD1. There are 13 residues in the CDR3. V was clipped by 5 bases and J by 7 bases; unmatched bases: 7. Germline V gene data show CDR1 as GTSNPN and CDR2 as SVGIG (reference sequence). The CDR3 DNA reads TGTGCCTGGGCGGCCGGGACAGGGGGTGAGCAGTACTTC. Amino acids: CAWAAGTGGEQYF.

CDR3 residues: CSGGGGSSNTEAFF. For the CDR3, the DNA is TGCAGTGGAGGGGGGGGCTCCTCGAACACTGAAGCTTTCTTT. The chain recombines TRBV29-1 with TRBJ1-1, with a weak D call TRBD1 (6 bases). Per germline, CDR1 SQVTM and CDR2 ANQGSEA. The CDR3 sequence is 14 residues long.

This chain links TRBV18 with TRBJ1-6; 9 bases are a match to TRBD1. There are 17 residues in the CDR3. Germline V gene data show CDR1 as KGHSH and CDR2 as LQKENI. Germline trimming cut 6 bases from V and 6 bases from J; bases unmatched to any gene: 12. CDR3: CASSGQGSWTRNSPLHF. The CDR3 nucleotides read TGTGCCAGCTCGGGACAGGGAAGCTGGACGCGTAATTCACCCCTCCACTTT. Complete variable domain (other parts from reference TRBV18 and TRBJ1-6): NAGVMQNPRHLVRRRGQEARLRCSPMKGHSHVYWYRQLPEEGLKFMVYLQKENIIDESGMPKERFSAEFPKEGPSILRIQQVVRGDSAAYFCASSGQGSWTRNSPLHFGNGTRLTVT.

This chain connects TRBV30 to TRBJ2-5; 10 bases match TRBD1. The V gene's germline CDR1 is GTSNPN and CDR2 SVGIG (reference sequence). V lost 2 bases, J lost 11 bases, and 8 bases stayed unmatched. CDR3 length: 13 residues. The CDR3 sequence: CAWSWGQGPGQYF. The CDR3 DNA sequence: TGTGCCTGGAGTTGGGGACAGGGGCCCGGGCAGTACTTC.

V is TRBV21-1 and J is TRBJ2-1; whether TRBD2, the table's D call, matches the DNA was not checked. TRBV21-1 is a listed pseudogene. The CDR3 is 18 residues long. The CDR3 DNA is TGTGCCAGCAGCAAAGTCGAAGGACTAGCGGGAGGCCCCAATGAGCAGTTCTTC. Its protein product is CASSKVEGLAGGPNEQFF.

The rearrangement joins TRBV19 to TRBJ2-1, with 10 bases fitting TRBD2. The CDR3 runs 16 residues. The germline V gene encodes CDR1 LNHDA and CDR2 SQIVND (reference sequence). Trimming cost V 6 bases and J 0 bases; bases outside gene matches: 5. The CDR3 spells CASRRTSGISYNEQFF. The CDR3 region has the DNA TGTGCCAGTAGACGGACTAGCGGAATCTCCTACAATGAGCAGTTCTTC.

This clone was seen a few times. V gene TRBV5-1 combines with J gene TRBJ2-5, with D unclear. Germline loops: CDR1 SGHRS, CDR2 YFSETQ. The CDR3 is made up of 13 amino acids. V lost 0 bases and J 5 bases, leaving 8 bases between the germline ends. The CDR3 DNA reads TGCGCCAGCAGCTTGGAAATTTCGGAGACCCAGTACTTC. Residues: CASSLEISETQYF.

The chain carries TRBV19 and TRBJ1-2; no clear D gene. Trimming stripped 4 bases from V and 5 bases from J, with 14 bases between. The CDR3 contains 14 residues. CDR1 is LNHDA and CDR2 is SQIVND in the germline V gene (reference sequence). The CDR3 DNA follows: TGTGCCAGTAGTAAGGCGGTCCAGAGATATGGCTACACCTTC. This encodes CASSKAVQRYGYTF.

The V and J genes are TRBV9 and TRBJ1-1, with D possibly matching TRBD1 (5 bases). The CDR3 length is 17 residues. V was trimmed by 0 bases and J by 5 bases, leaving 20 bases between them. The V gene's germline CDR1 is SGDLS and CDR2 YYNGEE. The CDR3 nucleotides are TGTGCCAGCAGCGTAGGCCCCGGTGGCAGGGTGGATACTGAAGCTTTCTTT. Protein product: CASSVGPGGRVDTEAFF.

V and J are TRBV10-3 and TRBJ1-2; perhaps TRBD1 as D (6 bases). The CDR3 has 14 residues. V gave up 8 bases and J gave up 0 bases, with 13 bases separating them. Germline lookup yields CDR1 ENHRY and CDR2 SYGVKD. The CDR3 here is CAIGGGTSNYGYTF. Written as DNA, the CDR3 is TGTGCCATCGGGGGCGGAACATCTAACTATGGCTACACCTTC.

The CDR3 region has the DNA TGTGCCAGCAGCTTACCCCGGGGAGGCCGCCCCGAGCAGTACTTC. It yields the protein CASSLPRGGRPEQYF. This sequence joins TRBV7-8 and TRBJ2-7, with D perhaps TRBD2 (6 bases). This CDR3 has 15 residues. Per the germline V gene, CDR1 is SGHVS and CDR2 is FQNEAQ. The germline V and J ends were trimmed by 2 bases and 6 bases, with 17 bases remaining between them.

The CDR3 region is CASSGEGPARQFF. DNA for the CDR3: TGTGCCAGCAGTGGCGAGGGCCCAGCAAGGCAGTTCTTC. The chain links TRBV2 to TRBJ2-1; D is perhaps TRBD2 (5 bases). Germline CDR1 and CDR2: SNHLY and FYNNEI. The V gene lost 4 bases and the J gene lost 12 bases, with 16 bases spanning the gap. This CDR3 has 13 amino acids.

The chain recombines TRBV5-4 with TRBJ1-1; 7 bases align to TRBD1. Germline lookup yields CDR1 SGHNT and CDR2 YYREEE (reference sequence). This CDR3 region has 15 residues. V lost 3 bases, J lost 4 bases, and 9 bases stayed unmatched. In DNA form, the CDR3 reads TGTGCCAGCAGCTGGAGGGACAGTGAGGGCACTGAAGCTTTCTTT. It codes for CASSWRDSEGTEAFF.

Here the CDR3 DNA reads TGTGCCAGCACCACGGACTTTGGGGACATTCAGTACTTC. Translated, it gives CASTTDFGDIQYF. The chain couples TRBV28 to TRBJ2-4; D is perhaps TRBD2 (5 bases). V shed 7 bases and J shed 8 bases, with 15 bases lying between them. CDR1 is MDHEN and CDR2 is SYDVKM in the germline V gene. This CDR3 is built from 13 residues.

Notes on this clone: The sample contains more than one DNA sequence encoding this CDR3. The rearrangement uses TRBV11-3 and TRBJ2-5; possibly TRBD2 for D (5 bases). V lost 0 bases, J lost 6 bases, and 8 bases lay in between. The CDR3 totals 13 residues. The germline V gene encodes CDR1 SGHNT and CDR2 YENEEA. CDR3 loop: CASSLDRGKTQYF. Written as DNA, the CDR3 is TGTGCCAGCAGCTTAGACCGAGGGAAGACCCAGTACTTC.

The chain uses TRBV9 and TRBJ1-1; tentatively, D is TRBD1 (5 bases). The CDR3 is made up of 16 amino acids. V was clipped by 1 base and J by 1 base, with 14 bases between them. Germline lookup yields CDR1 SGDLS and CDR2 YYNGEE. CDR3 protein: CASSVQLSGENTEAFF. In DNA form, the CDR3 reads TGTGCCAGCAGCGTACAACTTTCGGGGGAGAACACTGAAGCTTTCTTT. The entire variable domain, with the rest obtained from reference TRBV9 and TRBJ1-1, is as follows: DSGVTQTPKHLITATGQRVTLRCSPRSGDLSVYWYQQSLDQGLQFLIQYYNGEERAKGNILERFSAQQFPDLHSELNLSSLELGDSALYFCASSVQLSGENTEAFFGQGTRLTVV.